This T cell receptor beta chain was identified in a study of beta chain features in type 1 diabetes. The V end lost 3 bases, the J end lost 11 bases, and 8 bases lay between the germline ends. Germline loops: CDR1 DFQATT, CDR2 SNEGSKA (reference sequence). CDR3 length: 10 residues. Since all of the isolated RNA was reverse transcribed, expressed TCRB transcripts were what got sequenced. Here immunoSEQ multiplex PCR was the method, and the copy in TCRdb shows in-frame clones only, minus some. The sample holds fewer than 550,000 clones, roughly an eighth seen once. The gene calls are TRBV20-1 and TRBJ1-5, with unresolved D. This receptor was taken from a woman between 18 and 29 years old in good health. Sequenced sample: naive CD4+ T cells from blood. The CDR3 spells CSASDGTQHF. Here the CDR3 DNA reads TGCAGTGCTAGTGACGGGACCCAGCATTTT.